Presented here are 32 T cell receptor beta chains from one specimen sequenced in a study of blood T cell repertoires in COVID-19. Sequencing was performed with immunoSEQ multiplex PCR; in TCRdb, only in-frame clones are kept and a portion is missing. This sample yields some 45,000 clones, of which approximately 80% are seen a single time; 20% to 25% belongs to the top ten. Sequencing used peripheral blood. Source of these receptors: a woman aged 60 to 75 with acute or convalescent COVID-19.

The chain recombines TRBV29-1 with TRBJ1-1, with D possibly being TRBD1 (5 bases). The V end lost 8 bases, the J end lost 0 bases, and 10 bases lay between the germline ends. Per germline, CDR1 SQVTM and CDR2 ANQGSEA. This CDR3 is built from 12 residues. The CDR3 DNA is TGCAGCAACAAACAGGTGAACACTGAAGCTTTCTTT. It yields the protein CSNKQVNTEAFF.

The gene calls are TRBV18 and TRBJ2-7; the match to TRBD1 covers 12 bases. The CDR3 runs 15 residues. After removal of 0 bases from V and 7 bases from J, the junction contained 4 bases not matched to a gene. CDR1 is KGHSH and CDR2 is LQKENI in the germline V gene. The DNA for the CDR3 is TGTGCCAGCTCACCACCGGGACAGGGGGCGGGAGAGCAGTACTTC. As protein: CASSPPGQGAGEQYF.

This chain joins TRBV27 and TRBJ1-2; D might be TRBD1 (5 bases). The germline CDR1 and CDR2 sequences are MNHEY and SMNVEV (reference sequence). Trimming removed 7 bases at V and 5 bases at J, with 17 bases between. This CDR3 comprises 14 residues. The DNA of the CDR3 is TGTGCCAGCAAGCATGGGGGGAACACTTATGGCTACACCTTC. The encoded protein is CASKHGGNTYGYTF.

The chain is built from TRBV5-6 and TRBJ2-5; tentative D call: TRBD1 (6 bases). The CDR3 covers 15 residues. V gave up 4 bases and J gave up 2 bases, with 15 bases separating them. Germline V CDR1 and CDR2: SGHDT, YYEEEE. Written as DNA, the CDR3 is TGTGCCAGCAGCAGAAGGACAGACGTTCAAGAGACCCAGTACTTC. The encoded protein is CASSRRTDVQETQYF. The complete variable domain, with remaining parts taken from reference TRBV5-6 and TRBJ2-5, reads DAGVTQSPTHLIKTRGQQVTLRCSPKSGHDTVSWYQQALGQGPQFIFQYYEEEERQRGNFPDRFSGHQFPNYSSELNVNALLLGDSALYLCASSRRTDVQETQYFGPGTRLLVL.

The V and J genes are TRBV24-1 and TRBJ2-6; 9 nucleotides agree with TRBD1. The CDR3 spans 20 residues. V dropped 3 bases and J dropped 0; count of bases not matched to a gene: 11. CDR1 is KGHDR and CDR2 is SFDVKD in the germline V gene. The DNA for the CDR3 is TGTGCCACCAGTGATCCGTCCACAGGGGGCTGGAGCTCTGGGGCCAACGTCCTGACTTTC. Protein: CATSDPSTGGWSSGANVLTF.

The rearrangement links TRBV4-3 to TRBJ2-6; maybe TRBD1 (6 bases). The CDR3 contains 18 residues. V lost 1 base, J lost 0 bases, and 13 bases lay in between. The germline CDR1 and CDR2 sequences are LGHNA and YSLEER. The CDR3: CASSQGRMDSSGANVLTF. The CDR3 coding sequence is TGCGCCAGCAGCCAAGGCCGGATGGACAGCTCTGGGGCCAACGTCCTGACTTTC.

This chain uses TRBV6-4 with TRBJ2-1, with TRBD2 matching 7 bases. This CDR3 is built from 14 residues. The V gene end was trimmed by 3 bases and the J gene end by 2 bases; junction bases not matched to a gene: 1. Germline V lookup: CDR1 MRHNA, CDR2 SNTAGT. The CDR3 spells CASSEGGAYNEQFF. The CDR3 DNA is TGTGCCAGCAGTGAGGGGGGGGCCTACAATGAGCAGTTCTTC.

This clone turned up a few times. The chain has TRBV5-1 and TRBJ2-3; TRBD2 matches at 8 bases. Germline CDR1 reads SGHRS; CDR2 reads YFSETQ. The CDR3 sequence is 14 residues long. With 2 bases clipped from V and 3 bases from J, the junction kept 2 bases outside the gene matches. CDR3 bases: TGCGCCAGCAGCTTTAGCGGGGTGACAGATACGCAGTATTTT. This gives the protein CASSFSGVTDTQYF.

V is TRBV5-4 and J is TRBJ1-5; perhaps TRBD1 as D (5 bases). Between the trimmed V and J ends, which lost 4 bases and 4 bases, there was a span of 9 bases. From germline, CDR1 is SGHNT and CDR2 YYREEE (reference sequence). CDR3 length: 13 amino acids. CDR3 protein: CASSTGQNQPQHF. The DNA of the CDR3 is TGTGCCAGCAGCACCGGACAAAATCAGCCCCAGCATTTT.

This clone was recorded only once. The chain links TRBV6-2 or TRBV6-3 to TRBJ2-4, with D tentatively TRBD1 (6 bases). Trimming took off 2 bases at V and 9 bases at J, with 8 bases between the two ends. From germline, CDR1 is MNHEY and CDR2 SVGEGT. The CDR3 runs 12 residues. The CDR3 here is CASSYGGRIQYF. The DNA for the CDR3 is TGTGCCAGCAGTTACGGGGGCCGCATTCAGTACTTC.

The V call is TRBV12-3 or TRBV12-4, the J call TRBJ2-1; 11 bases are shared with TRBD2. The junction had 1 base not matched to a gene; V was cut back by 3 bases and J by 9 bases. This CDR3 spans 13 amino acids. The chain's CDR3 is CASSFSGGGEQFF. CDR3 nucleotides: TGTGCCAGCAGTTTTAGCGGGGGGGGTGAGCAGTTCTTC.

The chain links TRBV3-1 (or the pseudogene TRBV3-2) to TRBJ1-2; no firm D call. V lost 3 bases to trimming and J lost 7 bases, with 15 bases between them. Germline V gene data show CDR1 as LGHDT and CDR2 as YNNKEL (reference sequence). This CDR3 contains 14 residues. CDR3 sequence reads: CASSHEGAIAGYTF. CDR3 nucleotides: TGTGCCAGCAGCCATGAGGGAGCTATCGCTGGCTACACCTTC.

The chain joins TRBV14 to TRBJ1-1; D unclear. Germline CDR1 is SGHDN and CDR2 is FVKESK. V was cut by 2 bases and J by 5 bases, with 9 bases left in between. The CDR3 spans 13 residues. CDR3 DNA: TGTGCCAGCAGCCAAAGAGGGAGGACTGAAGCTTTCTTT. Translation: CASSQRGRTEAFF.

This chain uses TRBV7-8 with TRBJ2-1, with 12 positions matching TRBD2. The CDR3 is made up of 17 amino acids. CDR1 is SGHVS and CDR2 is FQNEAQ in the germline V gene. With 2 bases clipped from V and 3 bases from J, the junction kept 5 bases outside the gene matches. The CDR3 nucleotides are TGTGCCAGCAGCTTACTCGGACTAGCGGGGAACTACAATGAGCAGTTCTTC. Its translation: CASSLLGLAGNYNEQFF.

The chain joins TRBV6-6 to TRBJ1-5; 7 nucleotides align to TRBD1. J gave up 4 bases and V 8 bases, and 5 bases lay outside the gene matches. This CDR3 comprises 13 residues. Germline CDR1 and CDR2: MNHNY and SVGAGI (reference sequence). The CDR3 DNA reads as TGTGCCAGCTCAAGGGGGCTGAATCAGCCCCAGCATTTT. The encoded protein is CASSRGLNQPQHF.

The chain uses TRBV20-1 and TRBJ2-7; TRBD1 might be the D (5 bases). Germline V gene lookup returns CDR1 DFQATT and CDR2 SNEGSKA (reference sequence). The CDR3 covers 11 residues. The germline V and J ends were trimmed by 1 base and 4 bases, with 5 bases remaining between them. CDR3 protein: CSARGQYEQYF. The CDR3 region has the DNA TGCAGTGCTAGAGGACAGTACGAGCAGTACTTC.

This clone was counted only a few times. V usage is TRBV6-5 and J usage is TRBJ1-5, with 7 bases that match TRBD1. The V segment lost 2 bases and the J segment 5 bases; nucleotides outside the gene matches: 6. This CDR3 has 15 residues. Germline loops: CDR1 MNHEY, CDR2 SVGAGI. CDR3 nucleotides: TGTGCCAGCAGTTACGAGACAGGGACCGATCAGCCCCAGCATTTT. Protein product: CASSYETGTDQPQHF.

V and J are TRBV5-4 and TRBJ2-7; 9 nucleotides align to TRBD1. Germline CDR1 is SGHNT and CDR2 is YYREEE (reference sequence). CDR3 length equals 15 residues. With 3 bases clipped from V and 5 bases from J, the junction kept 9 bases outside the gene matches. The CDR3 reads CASSSTDRGGHEQYF. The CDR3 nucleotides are TGTGCCAGCAGCTCTACGGACAGGGGCGGACACGAGCAGTACTTC.

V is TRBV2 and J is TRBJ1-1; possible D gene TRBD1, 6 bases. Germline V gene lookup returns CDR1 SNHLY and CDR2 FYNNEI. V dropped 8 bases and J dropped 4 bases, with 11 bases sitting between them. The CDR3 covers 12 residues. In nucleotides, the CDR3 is TGTGCCAGCTACAGGGTGCGCACTGAAGCTTTCTTT. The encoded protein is CASYRVRTEAFF.

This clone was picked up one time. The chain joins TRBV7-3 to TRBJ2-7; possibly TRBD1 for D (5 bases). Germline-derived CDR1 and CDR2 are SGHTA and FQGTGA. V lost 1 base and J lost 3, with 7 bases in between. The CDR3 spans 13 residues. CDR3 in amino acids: CASSLMQGYEQYF. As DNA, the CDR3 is TGTGCCAGCAGCTTAATGCAGGGCTACGAGCAGTACTTC.

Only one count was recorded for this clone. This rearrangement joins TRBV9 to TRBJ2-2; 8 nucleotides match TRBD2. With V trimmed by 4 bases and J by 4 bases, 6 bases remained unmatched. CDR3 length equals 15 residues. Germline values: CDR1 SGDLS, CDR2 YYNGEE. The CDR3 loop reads CASSPTSVGTGELFF. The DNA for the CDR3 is TGTGCCAGCAGCCCGACTAGCGTCGGCACCGGGGAGCTGTTTTTT.

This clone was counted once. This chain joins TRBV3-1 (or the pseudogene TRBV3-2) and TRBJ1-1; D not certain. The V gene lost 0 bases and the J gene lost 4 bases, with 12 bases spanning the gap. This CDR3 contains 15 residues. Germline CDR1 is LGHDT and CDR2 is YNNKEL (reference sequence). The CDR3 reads CASSQDEGDITEAFF. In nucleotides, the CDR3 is TGTGCCAGCAGCCAAGATGAGGGTGATATCACTGAAGCTTTCTTT.

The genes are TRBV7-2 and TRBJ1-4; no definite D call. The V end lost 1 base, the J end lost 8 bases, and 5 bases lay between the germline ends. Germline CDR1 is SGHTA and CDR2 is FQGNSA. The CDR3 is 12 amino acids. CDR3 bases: TGTGCCAGCAGCTTAGGGGCAGAAAAACTGTTTTTT. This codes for CASSLGAEKLFF.

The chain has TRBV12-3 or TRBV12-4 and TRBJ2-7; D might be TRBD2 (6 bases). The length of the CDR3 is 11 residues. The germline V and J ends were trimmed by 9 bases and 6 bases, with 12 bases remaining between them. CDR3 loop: CASSPGGEQYF. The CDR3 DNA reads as TGTGCCAGTAGCCCCGGGGGCGAGCAGTACTTC.

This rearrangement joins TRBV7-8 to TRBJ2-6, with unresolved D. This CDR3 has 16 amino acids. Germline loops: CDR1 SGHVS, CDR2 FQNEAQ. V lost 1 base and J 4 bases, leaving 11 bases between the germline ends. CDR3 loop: CASSLDPGLGANVLTF. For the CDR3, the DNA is TGTGCCAGCAGCTTAGATCCCGGGTTGGGGGCCAACGTCCTGACTTTC. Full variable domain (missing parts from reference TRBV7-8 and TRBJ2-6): GAGVSQSPRYKVAKRGQDVALRCDPISGHVSLFWYQQALGQGPEFLTYFQNEAQLDKSGLPSDRFFAERPEGSVSTLKIQRTQQEDSAVYLCASSLDPGLGANVLTFGAGSRLTVL.

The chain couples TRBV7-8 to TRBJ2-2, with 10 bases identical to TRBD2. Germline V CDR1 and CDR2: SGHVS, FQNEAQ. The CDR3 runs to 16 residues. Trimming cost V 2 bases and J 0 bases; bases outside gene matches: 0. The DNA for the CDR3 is TGTGCCAGCAGCTTACTAGCGGGGGCGAACACCGGGGAGCTGTTTTTT. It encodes CASSLLAGANTGELFF.

CDR3: CASSEGTGGWYEQYF. The CDR3 DNA follows: TGTGCCAGCAGTGAAGGGACAGGGGGCTGGTACGAGCAGTACTTC. The genes are TRBV25-1 and TRBJ2-7; 12 positions agree with TRBD1. This CDR3 comprises 15 residues. Germline-derived CDR1 and CDR2 are MGHDK and SYGVNS. V shed 2 bases and J 4 bases; nucleotides not matched to a gene: 3.

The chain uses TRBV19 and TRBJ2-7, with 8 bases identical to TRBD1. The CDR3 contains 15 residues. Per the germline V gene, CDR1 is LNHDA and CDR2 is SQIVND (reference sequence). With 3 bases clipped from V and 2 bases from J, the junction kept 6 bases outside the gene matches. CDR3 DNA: TGTGCCAGTAGTATTCAGGGGGCAGAAGCCTACGAGCAGTACTTC. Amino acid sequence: CASSIQGAEAYEQYF.

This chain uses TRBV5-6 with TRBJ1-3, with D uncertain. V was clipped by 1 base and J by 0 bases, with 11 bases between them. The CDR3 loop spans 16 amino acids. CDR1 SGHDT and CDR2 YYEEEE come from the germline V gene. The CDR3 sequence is CASSLLGSNSGNTIYF. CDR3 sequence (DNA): TGTGCCAGCAGCTTGCTGGGCAGCAACTCTGGAAACACCATATATTTT.

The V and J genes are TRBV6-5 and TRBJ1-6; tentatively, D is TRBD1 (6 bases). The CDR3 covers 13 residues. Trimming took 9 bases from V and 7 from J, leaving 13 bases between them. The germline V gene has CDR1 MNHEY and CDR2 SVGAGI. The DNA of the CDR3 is TGTGCCAGTGCGGACAGACCCAATTCACCCCTCCACTTT. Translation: CASADRPNSPLHF.

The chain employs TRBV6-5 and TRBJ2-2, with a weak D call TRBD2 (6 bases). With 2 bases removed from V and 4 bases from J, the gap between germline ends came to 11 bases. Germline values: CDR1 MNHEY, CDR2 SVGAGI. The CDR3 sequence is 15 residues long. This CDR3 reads CASSYVREATGELFF. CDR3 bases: TGTGCCAGCAGTTACGTCAGGGAGGCCACCGGGGAGCTGTTTTTT.

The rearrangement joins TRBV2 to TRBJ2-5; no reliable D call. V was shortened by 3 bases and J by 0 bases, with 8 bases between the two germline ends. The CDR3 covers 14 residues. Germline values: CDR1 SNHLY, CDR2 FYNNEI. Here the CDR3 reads CASSDVAYQETQYF. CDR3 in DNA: TGTGCCAGCAGTGATGTGGCTTACCAAGAGACCCAGTACTTC.